This T cell receptor beta chain was obtained from a study of OX40 agonist ivuxolimab in advanced cancers. Study-level background: Ivuxolimab was an agonistic, fully human IgG2 monoclonal antibody directed against OX40 (CD134), a costimulatory receptor. Intravenous ivuxolimab was administered to patients every 2 weeks at six dose levels: 0.01, 0.1, 0.3, 1.5, 3 and 10 mg/kg. Among the 50 to 55 dose-escalation patients, around 19 had hepatocellular carcinoma, around 15 melanoma, 9 renal cell carcinoma and 9 head and neck cancer. The dose-escalation cohort was 82.7% male with a mean age of around 62 years, ranging from about 23 to 85. Patients were allowed to have had prior anti-PD-1, anti-PD-L1 or anti-CTLA-4 therapy, and approximately 40% of the dose-escalation patients had been treated with checkpoint inhibitors. Partial responses occurred in three dose-escalation patients: two with cutaneous melanoma and one with hepatocellular carcinoma. The point of sequencing TCRbeta in the periphery was to test whether ivuxolimab changed TCR sequence diversity and drove clonal T-cell expansion. The paper covers the monotherapy dose-escalation part of the phase I ivuxolimab trial, which included N of about 56 patients.

For sequencing of the TCRbeta CDR3 region, genomic DNA was extracted from the sorted cells. The immunoSEQ Assay was used for sequencing of TCRbeta CDR3 regions. TCRdb stores this immuneACCESS table with in-frame sequences only. Part of the clones is absent; in the studies checked, under half of the shortfall reflects unresolved V genes, and no reason is known for the rest. The sample profile shows roughly 100,000 clones; less than 90% of them were found once. Around 1.1% of the sample is in the top ten clones. The trial excluded patients who had a history of autoimmune disease or who were on systemic immunosuppression. In every dose cohort, peripheral blood was drawn for TCR sequencing at baseline, cycle 4 day 1, and cycle 7 day 1. The samples were taken from a phase I, first-in-human, multicenter, open-label dose-escalation trial of ivuxolimab. Adults with locally advanced or metastatic melanoma, renal cell carcinoma, hepatocellular carcinoma or head and neck squamous cell carcinoma were enrolled in the trial. CD4+ and CD8+ T cells were sorted separately from peripheral blood before TCR sequencing.

Concerning this clone: Its antigen has not been determined. Base quality data are lacking; no much larger clone is found one base away.

Spanning cysteine to phenylalanine, the CDR3 consists of 14 amino acids. The entry retains the CDR3 DNA only, 42 bases that are in frame from base 1. CDR1 is given as LGHNA and CDR2 as YNFKEQ, both from the germline V gene. Relative to germline, V is 0 bases shorter and J is 5 bases shorter, with 8 bases between their ends. General findings and caveats noted by the study authors: Low levels of normalized T-cell clonal expansion were also shown by some nonresponding patients. After ivuxolimab, CD8+ T cells had more expanded clones than CD4+ T cells on average. The antigen specificity of the peripheral T cells that underwent clonal expansion was not determined. At doses from 0.1 to 3.0 mg/kg, clonal expansion was seen in both CD4+ and CD8+ blood T cells between baseline and week 6. Partial responders in the 0.1-3.0 mg/kg groups had among the lowest normalized peripheral clonal expansion, especially among CD8+ T cells.

This receptor was taken from an adult with an advanced solid tumor such as melanoma, head and neck, liver or kidney cancer. The sequence joins TRBV4-2 to TRBJ2-1; a tentative D match to TRBD1 spans 6 bases. The material was CD4+ or CD8+ T cells sorted from blood, obtained in a trial of the OX40 agonist ivuxolimab. Here is the DNA: TGTGCCAGCAGCCAAGAACCAGGGGACAATGAGCAGTTCTTC. Protein translation: CASSQEPGDNEQFF.